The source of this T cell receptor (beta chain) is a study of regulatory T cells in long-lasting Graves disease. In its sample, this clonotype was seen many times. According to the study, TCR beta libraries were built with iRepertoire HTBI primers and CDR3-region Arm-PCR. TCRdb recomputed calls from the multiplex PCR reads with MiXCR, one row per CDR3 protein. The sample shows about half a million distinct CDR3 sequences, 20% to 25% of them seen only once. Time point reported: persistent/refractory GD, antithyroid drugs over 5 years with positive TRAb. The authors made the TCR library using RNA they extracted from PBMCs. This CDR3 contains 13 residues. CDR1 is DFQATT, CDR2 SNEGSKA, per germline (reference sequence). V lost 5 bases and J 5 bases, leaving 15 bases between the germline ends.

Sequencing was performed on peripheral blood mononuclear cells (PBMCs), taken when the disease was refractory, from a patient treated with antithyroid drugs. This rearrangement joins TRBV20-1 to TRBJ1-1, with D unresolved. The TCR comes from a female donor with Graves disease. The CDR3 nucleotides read TGCAGTGCTTATACCGACACGAAGACTGAAGCTTTCTTT. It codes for CSAYTDTKTEAFF.